This T cell receptor (beta chain) was identified in a study of T cell repertoires in ileal Crohn's disease. Across the whole study: Operated complications were stricturing disease (approximately 61%) and penetrating disease (roughly 39%).

Each sample's TCRB immunosequencing used around 470 nanograms of biopsy DNA. The assay was immunoSEQ multiplex PCR, and TCRdb's table has in-frame clones only and misses some. Among some 10,000 clones listed, around three quarters were seen once. J gave up 1 base and V 5 bases, and 3 bases lay outside the gene matches. The CDR3 covers 14 residues. The germline V gene encodes CDR1 SGHTA and CDR2 FQGNSA. The TCR was taken from an adult with Crohn's disease. Material for sequencing was ileal tissue. This rearrangement joins TRBV7-2 to TRBJ1-2; 8 bases map to TRBD1. The CDR3 DNA sequence: TGTGCCAGCAGCCCGACAGGGGATAACTATGGCTACACCTTC. Amino acid sequence: CASSPTGDNYGYTF. The full variable domain, its missing parts supplied by reference TRBV7-2 and TRBJ1-2, is GAGVSQSPSNKVTEKGKDVELRCDPISGHTALYWYRQSLGQGLEFLIYFQGNSAPDKSGLPSDRFSAERTGGSVSTLTIQRTQQEDSAVYLCASSPTGDNYGYTFGSGTRLTVV.